The 9 T cell receptor beta chains below all came from one sample that was sequenced in a study of identical twins. TCRdb used MiXCR to reprocess the 5' RACE reads, holding one entry per CDR3 protein. This table holds 500,000 to 700,000 distinct CDR3 sequences, 7.1% found once. These same records also appear under a second study, on yellow fever vaccine responses in identical twins.

The sequencing input was PBMCs. The receptors were sampled from a woman aged 18-30 years in good health.

This clonotype was seen more than once but under ten times. The rearrangement links TRBV10-2 to TRBJ2-7; D is perhaps TRBD1 (7 bases). V dropped 5 bases and J dropped 0 bases, with 14 bases sitting between them. The CDR3 covers 15 residues. CDR1 WSHSY and CDR2 SAAADI come from the germline V gene. CDR3 loop: CASSQGGGFSYEQYV. The CDR3 region has the DNA TGCGCCAGCAGTCAAGGAGGGGGCTTCTCCTACGAGCAGTACGTC.

This clonotype was recorded at least ten times. The chain joins TRBV7-8 to TRBJ2-3; D may be TRBD2 (7 bases). The CDR3 covers 17 residues. CDR1 is SGHVS and CDR2 is FQNEAQ in the germline V gene. The V and J ends lost 5 bases and 5 bases respectively, with 23 bases between them. The CDR3 bases are TGTGCCAGCAGCCCGTTCTGGCCGACGGGGGGCAGAGATACGCAGTATTTT. Its translation: CASSPFWPTGGRDTQYF.

V usage is TRBV20-1 and J usage is TRBJ2-1; 8 bases line up with TRBD2. The CDR3 has 14 residues. Germline V gene data show CDR1 as DFQATT and CDR2 as SNEGSKA (reference sequence). V lost 3 bases and J lost 4; bases outside the gene matches: 5. The CDR3 nucleotides read TGCAGTGCTAGCCCTGGACTAGCTTACAATGAGCAGTTCTTC. Encoded protein: CSASPGLAYNEQFF.

This clonotype was observed many times. The chain links TRBV4-2 to TRBJ2-5; D may be TRBD1 or TRBD2 (5 bases each). CDR1 and CDR2 from the germline V gene are LGHNA and YNFKEQ. The CDR3 length is 15 residues. Deletions cut 2 bases from V and 1 base from J, with 11 bases between. The CDR3 coding sequence is TGTGCCAGCAGCCAATTCCGGGACCCCCAAGAGACCCAGTACTTC. Translation gives CASSQFRDPQETQYF.

This clonotype has more than one count but fewer than ten. The V gene is TRBV7-7, the J gene TRBJ2-2; a weak D match, TRBD1 (6 bases). Trimming shortened V by 5 bases and J by 5 bases, and 12 bases separated the two germline ends. The germline gives CDR1 SSHAT, CDR2 FNYEAQ (reference sequence). The CDR3 spans 14 residues. CDR3 DNA: TGTGCCAGCAGCCCGGGACACTTAACCGGGGAGCTGTTTTTT. Amino acid sequence: CASSPGHLTGELFF.

This clonotype has a handful of counts. CDR3 amino acids: CASSFGLAFTDTQYF. The DNA for the CDR3 is TGTGCCAGCAGTTTCGGACTGGCGTTCACAGATACGCAGTATTTT. This chain connects TRBV12-3 or TRBV12-4 to TRBJ2-3, with D perhaps TRBD2 (5 bases). The V gene lost 3 bases and the J gene lost 2 bases, with 12 bases spanning the gap. The CDR3 length is 15 residues.

This chain links TRBV7-2 with TRBJ1-1, with TRBD1 identical over 7 bases. The V gene's germline CDR1 is SGHTA and CDR2 FQGNSA. This CDR3 region has 14 residues. The V segment lost 6 bases and the J segment 3 bases; nucleotides outside the gene matches: 7. CDR3 sequence (DNA): TGTGCCAGCAGACCGGGACAGATCGACACTGAAGCTTTCTTT. It is translated as CASRPGQIDTEAFF.

This clonotype was counted only a few times. The gene calls are TRBV3-1 and TRBJ1-6; a possible D gene is TRBD1 (5 bases). V was pared by 4 bases and J by 0 bases, with 10 bases between. This CDR3 region has 16 residues. CDR1 is LGHDT and CDR2 is YNNKEL in the germline V gene (reference sequence). The CDR3 DNA follows: TGTGCCAGCAGCCTCCGTAGGGGCTCCTATAATTCACCCCTCCACTTT. It encodes CASSLRRGSYNSPLHF. The complete variable domain, with remaining parts taken from reference TRBV3-1 and TRBJ1-6, reads DTAVSQTPKYLVTQMGNDKSIKCEQNLGHDTMYWYKQDSKKFLKIMFSYNNKELIINETVPNRFSPKSPDKAHLNLHINSLELGDSAVYFCASSLRRGSYNSPLHFGNGTRLTVT.

This clonotype has more than one count but fewer than ten. This sequence joins TRBV5-1 and TRBJ2-5, with a possible D match to TRBD1 (5 bases). CDR1 is SGHRS, CDR2 YFSETQ, per germline. V was clipped by 0 bases and J by 4 bases, with 19 bases between them. The length of the CDR3 is 17 residues. CDR3 nucleotides: TGCGCCAGCAGCTTGGGCGCGAGCGTTTATGGGGCAGAGACCCAGTACTTC. It yields the protein CASSLGASVYGAETQYF. The complete variable domain, with remaining parts taken from reference TRBV5-1 and TRBJ2-5, reads KAGVTQTPRYLIKTRGQQVTLSCSPISGHRSVSWYQQTPGQGLQFLFEYFSETQRNKGNFPGRFSGRQFSNSRSEMNVSTLELGDSALYLCASSLGASVYGAETQYFGPGTRLLVL.